The rows below give T cell receptor beta chains drawn from one sample of a study of cytomegalovirus exposure and HLA in healthy donors. The repertoire was sequenced with immunoSEQ multiplex PCR; TCRdb's copy has only in-frame clones and lacks some. The sample lists some 130,000 clones, approximately 61% seen once, with approximately 1.6% in the top ten. The sequenced sample was PBMCs. Source of these receptors: a human donor in good health. The conserved cysteine and the conserved F or W are not part of the CDR3 here. D genes are given only for firm matches. Some rows mark clone size as missing; the rest say once, few, many or name a class of expanded clone.

d_gene: TRBD2; abundance: .; v_gene: TRBV4-1; j_gene: TRBJ2-7; CDR3aa: ASSQDETSDYEQY
d_gene: .; abundance: .; v_gene: TRBV27; j_gene: TRBJ2-3; CDR3aa: ASSLRDTRY
d_gene: TRBD1; abundance: few; v_gene: TRBV5-4; j_gene: TRBJ2-1; CDR3aa: ASSLKTGGNEQF
d_gene: TRBD2; abundance: .; v_gene: TRBV5-1; j_gene: TRBJ2-1; CDR3aa: ASSLAGTGLLAGGNEQF
d_gene: TRBD2; abundance: .; v_gene: TRBV27; j_gene: TRBJ2-7; CDR3aa: ASSSLTSGSYEQY
d_gene: .; abundance: .; v_gene: TRBV6-4; j_gene: TRBJ2-1; CDR3aa: ASSDTASGDYNEQF
d_gene: TRBD2; abundance: .; v_gene: TRBV9; j_gene: TRBJ2-3; CDR3aa: ASSPGTSGSISDTQY
d_gene: .; abundance: few; v_gene: TRBV5-1; j_gene: TRBJ2-2; CDR3aa: ASRGENTGELF
d_gene: .; abundance: few; v_gene: TRBV5-8; j_gene: TRBJ2-1; CDR3aa: ASSFRSGYNEQF
d_gene: .; abundance: .; v_gene: TRBV19; j_gene: TRBJ2-1; CDR3aa: ASSKTRLNEQF
d_gene: TRBD1; abundance: .; v_gene: TRBV11-3; j_gene: TRBJ2-5; CDR3aa: ASSFGTGETQY
d_gene: .; abundance: once; v_gene: TRBV4-1; j_gene: TRBJ2-2; CDR3aa: ASSQDRGLGLFTGELF
d_gene: .; abundance: .; v_gene: TRBV9; j_gene: TRBJ1-1; CDR3aa: ASSVAQSNTEAF
d_gene: .; abundance: .; v_gene: TRBV2; j_gene: TRBJ1-1; CDR3aa: ASSYSIEAF
d_gene: .; abundance: few; v_gene: TRBV11-3; j_gene: TRBJ2-5; CDR3aa: ASSSPTQAGAETQY
d_gene: TRBD1; abundance: .; v_gene: TRBV25-1; j_gene: TRBJ1-1; CDR3aa: ASSGYFPGQHFEAF
d_gene: TRBD1; abundance: .; v_gene: TRBV5-4; j_gene: TRBJ1-2; CDR3aa: ASSDQGAGGYT
d_gene: .; abundance: .; v_gene: TRBV6-5; j_gene: TRBJ1-2; CDR3aa: VSGRRDYGYT
d_gene: TRBD2; abundance: .; v_gene: TRBV7-2; j_gene: TRBJ2-3; CDR3aa: ASSFASGSTDTQY
d_gene: TRBD2; abundance: .; v_gene: TRBV7-9; j_gene: TRBJ2-3; CDR3aa: ASGSSGREDTQY
d_gene: .; abundance: few; v_gene: TRBV4-3; j_gene: TRBJ2-6; CDR3aa: ASSQVYSGANVLT
d_gene: .; abundance: .; v_gene: TRBV28; j_gene: .; CDR3aa: ASKVVRGSYEQY
d_gene: .; abundance: once; v_gene: TRBV19; j_gene: TRBJ1-6; CDR3aa: ASKDRRNSPLH
d_gene: TRBD2; abundance: .; v_gene: TRBV11-3; j_gene: TRBJ2-7; CDR3aa: ASSLGFDSGPYEQY
d_gene: TRBD1; abundance: .; v_gene: TRBV5-1; j_gene: TRBJ1-3; CDR3aa: ASSWGDRGSSGNAIY
d_gene: TRBD2; abundance: .; v_gene: TRBV5-3; j_gene: TRBJ2-1; CDR3aa: AKRRTWTSGRTNEQF
d_gene: .; abundance: once; v_gene: TRBV10-3; j_gene: TRBJ2-1; CDR3aa: AISESVVGEQF
d_gene: .; abundance: .; v_gene: TRBV2; j_gene: TRBJ2-3; CDR3aa: ASSRQGTDTQY
d_gene: TRBD2; abundance: .; v_gene: TRBV11-1; j_gene: TRBJ2-3; CDR3aa: ASSPRGGVRSDTQY
d_gene: TRBD2; abundance: .; v_gene: TRBV28; j_gene: TRBJ2-3; CDR3aa: ASSPFWGLAIDTQY
d_gene: .; abundance: few; v_gene: TRBV7-2; j_gene: TRBJ2-2; CDR3aa: ASSLDGKGRVPTGELF
d_gene: TRBD1; abundance: .; v_gene: TRBV19; j_gene: TRBJ2-7; CDR3aa: ASSASTGQGYEQY